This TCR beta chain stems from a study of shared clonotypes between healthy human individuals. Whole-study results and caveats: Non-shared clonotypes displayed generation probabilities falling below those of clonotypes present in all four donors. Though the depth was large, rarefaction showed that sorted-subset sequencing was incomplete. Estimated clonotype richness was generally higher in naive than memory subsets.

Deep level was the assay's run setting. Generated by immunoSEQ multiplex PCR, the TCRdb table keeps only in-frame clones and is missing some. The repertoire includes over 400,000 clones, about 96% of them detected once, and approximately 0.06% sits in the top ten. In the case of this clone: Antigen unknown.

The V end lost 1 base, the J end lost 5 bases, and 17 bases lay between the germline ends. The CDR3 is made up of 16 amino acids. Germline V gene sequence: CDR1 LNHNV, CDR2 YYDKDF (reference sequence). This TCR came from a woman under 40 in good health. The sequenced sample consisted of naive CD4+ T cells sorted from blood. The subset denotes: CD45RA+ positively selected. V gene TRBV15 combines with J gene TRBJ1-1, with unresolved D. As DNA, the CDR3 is TGTGCCACCAGCAGAGGCCCGTCACTCCGAGGGACTGAAGCTTTCTTT. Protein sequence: CATSRGPSLRGTEAFF.